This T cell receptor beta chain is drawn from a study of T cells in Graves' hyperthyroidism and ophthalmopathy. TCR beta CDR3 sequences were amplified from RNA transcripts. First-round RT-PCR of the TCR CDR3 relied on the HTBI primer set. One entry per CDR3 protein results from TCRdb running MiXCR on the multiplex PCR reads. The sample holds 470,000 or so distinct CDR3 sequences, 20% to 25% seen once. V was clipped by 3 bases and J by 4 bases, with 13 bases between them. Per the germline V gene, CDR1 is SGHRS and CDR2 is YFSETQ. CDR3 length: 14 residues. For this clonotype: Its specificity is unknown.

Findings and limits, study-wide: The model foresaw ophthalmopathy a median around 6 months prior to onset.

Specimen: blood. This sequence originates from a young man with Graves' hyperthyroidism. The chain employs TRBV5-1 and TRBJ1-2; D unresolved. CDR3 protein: CASSSDLPGYGYTF. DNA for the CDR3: TGCGCCAGCAGCTCTGACCTGCCCGGCTATGGCTACACCTTC.